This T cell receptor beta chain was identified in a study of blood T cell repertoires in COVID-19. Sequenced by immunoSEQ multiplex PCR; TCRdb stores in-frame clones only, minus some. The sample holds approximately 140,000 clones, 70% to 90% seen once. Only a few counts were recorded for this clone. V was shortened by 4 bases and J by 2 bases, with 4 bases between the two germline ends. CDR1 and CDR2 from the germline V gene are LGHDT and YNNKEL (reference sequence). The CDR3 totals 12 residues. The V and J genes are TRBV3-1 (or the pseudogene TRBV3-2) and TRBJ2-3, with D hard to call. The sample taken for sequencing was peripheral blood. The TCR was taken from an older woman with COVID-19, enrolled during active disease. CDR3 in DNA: TGTGCCAGCAGCCTAGTCACAGATACGCAGTATTTT. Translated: CASSLVTDTQYF.